A selection of T cell receptor beta chains follows, all from one sample in a study of CD8 T cells in ankylosing spondylitis. Each CDR3 protein gets one entry after TCRdb re-called the 5' RACE reads with MiXCR. Counted here are 700,000 to 1,000,000 distinct CDR3 sequences, 12% occurring once; the ten biggest clones make up less than 0.65%. The sequenced sample was blood, either unsorted or a sorted T cell fraction (not recorded which). The receptors were gathered from a male donor with ankylosing spondylitis. Both conserved end residues are part of each CDR3. D genes are given only for firm matches. The listing skips clone size in some rows; elsewhere it reads once, few, many or a size class.

>few|TRBJ2-7|.|TRBV7-2
CASSETVTYEQYF
TGTGCCAGCAGCGAGACAGTCACCTACGAGCAGTACTTC
>many|TRBJ2-5|TRBD2|TRBV7-2
CASSLGREGTQYF
TGTGCCAGCAGCTTAGGAAGGGAGGGGACCCAGTACTTC
>.|TRBJ2-7|.|TRBV28
CASSLWQGSYEQYF
TGTGCCAGCAGTTTATGGCAGGGAAGCTACGAGCAGTACTTC
>.|TRBJ2-6|TRBD2|TRBV20-1
CSTGLAGYSGANVLTF
TGCAGTACTGGACTAGCGGGGTACTCTGGGGCCAACGTCCTGACTTTC
>.|TRBJ2-1|.|TRBV12-3/TRBV12-4
CASSLPGESSYNEQFF
TGTGCCAGCAGTTTACCGGGAGAGAGCTCCTACAATGAGCAGTTCTTC
>.|TRBJ2-2|.|TRBV24-1
CATSVRTANTGELFF
TGTGCCACCAGTGTTCGGACAGCGAACACCGGGGAGCTGTTTTTT
>few|TRBJ1-1|.|TRBV5-1
CASSPTVGYTEAFF
TGCGCCAGCAGCCCGACAGTCGGGTACACTGAAGCTTTCTTT
>few|TRBJ1-5|TRBD1|TRBV6-1
CASETGRISNQPQHF
TGTGCCAGCGAGACAGGGAGGATAAGCAATCAGCCCCAGCATTTT
>few|TRBJ1-1|.|TRBV5-5
CASIPGGGNTEAFF
TGTGCCAGCATCCCGGGGGGGGGAAACACTGAAGCTTTCTTT
>many|TRBJ2-7|.|TRBV20-1
CSAYRDSYEQYF
TGCAGTGCGTACCGCGACTCCTACGAGCAGTACTTC
>many|TRBJ2-1|.|TRBV4-3
CASSQDRNYNEQFF
TGCGCCAGCAGCCAAGATAGGAACTACAATGAGCAGTTCTTC
>few|TRBJ2-3|.|TRBV20-1
CSATKTDTQYF
TGCAGTGCCACCAAAACAGATACGCAGTATTTT
>many|TRBJ2-2|TRBD2|TRBV7-2
CASSLASGSGDGELFF
TGTGCCAGCAGCTTAGCTAGCGGGAGTGGTGACGGGGAGCTGTTTTTT
>.|TRBJ2-1|.|TRBV10-3
CAISEFPRDGETYNEQFF
TGTGCCATCAGTGAGTTCCCCCGGGACGGAGAGACCTACAATGAGCAGTTCTTC
>.|TRBJ1-2|.|TRBV10-3
CAISDREGGYTF
TGTGCCATCAGTGACAGGGAAGGTGGCTACACCTTC
>few|TRBJ1-3|.|TRBV4-3
CASSLKRGNTIYF
TGCGCCAGCAGCCTCAAGCGGGGGAACACCATATATTTT
>few|TRBJ2-5|.|TRBV6-5
CASSVLDQETQYF
TGTGCCAGCAGTGTACTAGACCAAGAGACCCAGTACTTC
>many|TRBJ2-3|.|TRBV6-1
CASRAGGTDTQYF
TGTGCCAGCAGAGCGGGCGGCACAGATACGCAGTATTTT
>.|TRBJ1-1|TRBD1|TRBV20-1
CSATRGPMNTEAFF
TGCAGTGCTACCAGGGGGCCAATGAACACTGAAGCTTTCTTT
>few|TRBJ1-5|.|TRBV9
CASSVGAGSTPQHF
TGTGCCAGCAGCGTAGGGGCCGGGTCTACGCCCCAGCATTTT
>few|TRBJ2-7|.|TRBV3-1
CASSPRFWDRSYEQYF
TGTGCCAGCAGTCCGAGATTTTGGGACCGCTCCTACGAGCAGTACTTC
>.|TRBJ2-5|TRBD2|TRBV4-1
CASSPGTSGWYQETQYF
TGCGCCAGCAGCCCGGGGACTAGCGGATGGTACCAAGAGACCCAGTACTTC
>many|TRBJ2-7|.|TRBV12-3/TRBV12-4
CASSPLGASSYEQYF
TGTGCCAGCAGTCCACTCGGGGCTAGTTCCTACGAGCAGTACTTC
>once|TRBJ1-4|.|TRBV6-1
CASRRVSTNEKLFF
TGTGCCAGCAGGCGAGTTTCAACTAATGAAAAACTGTTTTTT
>many|TRBJ2-7|.|TRBV7-2
CASSLAYDGGEQYF
TGTGCCAGCAGCTTAGCGTACGACGGTGGCGAGCAGTACTTC
>.|TRBJ1-3|.|TRBV4-3
CASSPTPWDTIYF
TGCGCCAGCAGCCCAACTCCCTGGGACACCATATATTTT
>.|TRBJ2-5|.|TRBV7-2
CASSLVGEAKTQYF
TGTGCCAGCAGCTTAGTGGGGGAAGCGAAGACCCAGTACTTC
>.|TRBJ2-3|TRBD2|TRBV20-1
CSAGRVSTDTQYF
TGCAGTGCCGGGAGGGTTAGCACAGATACGCAGTATTTT
>.|TRBJ1-1|TRBD1|TRBV12-3/TRBV12-4
CASRKGQLNTEAFF
TGTGCCAGCAGAAAGGGACAGCTGAACACTGAAGCTTTCTTT
>.|TRBJ2-2|.|TRBV6-2/TRBV6-3
CASSYSVRDGELFF
TGTGCCAGCAGTTACTCCGTGAGGGACGGGGAGCTGTTTTTT
>many|TRBJ1-1|.|TRBV20-1
CSARDLTGANTEAFF
TGCAGTGCTAGAGACCTGACAGGCGCTAACACTGAAGCTTTCTTT
>few|TRBJ2-2|.|TRBV7-9
CASSPLPWKGYTGELFF
TGTGCCAGCAGCCCCCTGCCCTGGAAGGGGTACACCGGGGAGCTGTTTTTT
>few|TRBJ1-2|TRBD1|TRBV10-3
CAINDRVGLGYTF
TGTGCCATCAACGACAGGGTGGGTCTTGGCTACACCTTC
>few|TRBJ2-7|.|TRBV15
CATSRVKYEQYF
TGTGCCACCAGCAGAGTCAAGTACGAGCAGTACTTC
>.|TRBJ1-2|.|TRBV24-1
CATSDFRTRPGGYTF
TGTGCCACCAGTGACTTCCGGACTCGCCCGGGTGGCTACACCTTC
>few|TRBJ2-1|.|TRBV2
CASTGGGASSYNEQFF
TGTGCCAGCACAGGAGGTGGGGCAAGCTCCTACAATGAGCAGTTCTTC